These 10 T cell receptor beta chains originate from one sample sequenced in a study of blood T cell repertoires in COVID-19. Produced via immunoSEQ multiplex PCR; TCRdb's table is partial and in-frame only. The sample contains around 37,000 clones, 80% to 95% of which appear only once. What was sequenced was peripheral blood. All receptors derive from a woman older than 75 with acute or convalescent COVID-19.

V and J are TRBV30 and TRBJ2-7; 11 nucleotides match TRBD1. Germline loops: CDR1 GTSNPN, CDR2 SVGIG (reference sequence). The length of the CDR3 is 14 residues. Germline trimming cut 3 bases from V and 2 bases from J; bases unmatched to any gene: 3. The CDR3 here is CAWSVDRGPYEQYF. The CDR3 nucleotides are TGTGCCTGGAGCGTGGACAGGGGGCCCTACGAGCAGTACTTC.

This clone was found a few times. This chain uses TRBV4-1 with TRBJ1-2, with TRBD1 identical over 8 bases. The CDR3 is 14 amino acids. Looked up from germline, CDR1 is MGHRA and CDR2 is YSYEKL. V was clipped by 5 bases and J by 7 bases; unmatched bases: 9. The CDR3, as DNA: TGCGCCAGCAGCACGCCAGACAGGGGTATTGGCTACACCTTC. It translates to CASSTPDRGIGYTF.

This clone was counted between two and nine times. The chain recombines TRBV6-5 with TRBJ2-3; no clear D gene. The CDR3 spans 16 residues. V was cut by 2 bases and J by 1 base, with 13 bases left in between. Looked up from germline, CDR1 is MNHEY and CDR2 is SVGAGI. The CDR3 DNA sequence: TGTGCCAGCAGTTACACCGGGTCTCCTGGCACAGATACGCAGTATTTT. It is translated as CASSYTGSPGTDTQYF.

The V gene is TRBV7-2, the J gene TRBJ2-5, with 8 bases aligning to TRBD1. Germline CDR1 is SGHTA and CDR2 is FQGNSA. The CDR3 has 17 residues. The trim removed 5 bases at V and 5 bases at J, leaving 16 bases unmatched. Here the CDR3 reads CASSVRGSRGPWETQYF. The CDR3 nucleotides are TGTGCCAGCAGCGTAAGGGGGTCCAGGGGGCCATGGGAGACCCAGTACTTC.

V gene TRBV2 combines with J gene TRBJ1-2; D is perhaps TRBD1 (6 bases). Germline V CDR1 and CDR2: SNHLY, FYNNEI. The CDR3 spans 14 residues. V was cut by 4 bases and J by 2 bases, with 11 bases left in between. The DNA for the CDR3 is TGTGCCAGCAGTGGACAGGCCAAGAACTATGGCTACACCTTC. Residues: CASSGQAKNYGYTF.

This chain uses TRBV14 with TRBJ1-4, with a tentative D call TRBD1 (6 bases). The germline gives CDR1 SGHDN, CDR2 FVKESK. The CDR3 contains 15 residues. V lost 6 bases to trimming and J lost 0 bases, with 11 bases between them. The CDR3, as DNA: TGTGCCAGCAGGTTCGGACAGACAACTAATGAAAAACTGTTTTTT. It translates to CASRFGQTTNEKLFF.

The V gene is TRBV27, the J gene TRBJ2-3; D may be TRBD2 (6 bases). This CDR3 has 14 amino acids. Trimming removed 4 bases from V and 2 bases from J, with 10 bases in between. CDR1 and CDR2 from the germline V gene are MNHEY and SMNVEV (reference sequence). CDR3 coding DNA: TGTGCCAGCAGTTGGGGGGACTTCACAGATACGCAGTATTTT. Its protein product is CASSWGDFTDTQYF.

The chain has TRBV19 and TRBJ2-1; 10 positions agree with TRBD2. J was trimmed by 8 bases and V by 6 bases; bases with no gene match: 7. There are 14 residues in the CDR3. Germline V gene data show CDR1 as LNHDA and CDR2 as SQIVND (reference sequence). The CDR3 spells CASRKRGGTYEQFF. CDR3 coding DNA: TGTGCCAGTAGGAAGCGGGGGGGAACCTATGAGCAGTTCTTC.

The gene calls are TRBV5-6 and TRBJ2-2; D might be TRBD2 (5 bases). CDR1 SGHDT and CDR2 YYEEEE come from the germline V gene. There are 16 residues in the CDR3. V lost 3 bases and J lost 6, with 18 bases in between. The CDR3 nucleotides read TGTGCCAGCAGCTCCTGGAGGTTCGAGGGTCCCGGGGAGCTGTTTTTT. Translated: CASSSWRFEGPGELFF.

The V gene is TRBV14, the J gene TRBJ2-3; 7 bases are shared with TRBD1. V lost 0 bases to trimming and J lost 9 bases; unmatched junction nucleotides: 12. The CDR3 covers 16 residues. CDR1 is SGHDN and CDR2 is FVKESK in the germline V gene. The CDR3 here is CASSQDDGQVGLTQYF. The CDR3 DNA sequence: TGTGCCAGCAGCCAAGACGACGGACAGGTTGGCCTAACGCAGTATTTT.